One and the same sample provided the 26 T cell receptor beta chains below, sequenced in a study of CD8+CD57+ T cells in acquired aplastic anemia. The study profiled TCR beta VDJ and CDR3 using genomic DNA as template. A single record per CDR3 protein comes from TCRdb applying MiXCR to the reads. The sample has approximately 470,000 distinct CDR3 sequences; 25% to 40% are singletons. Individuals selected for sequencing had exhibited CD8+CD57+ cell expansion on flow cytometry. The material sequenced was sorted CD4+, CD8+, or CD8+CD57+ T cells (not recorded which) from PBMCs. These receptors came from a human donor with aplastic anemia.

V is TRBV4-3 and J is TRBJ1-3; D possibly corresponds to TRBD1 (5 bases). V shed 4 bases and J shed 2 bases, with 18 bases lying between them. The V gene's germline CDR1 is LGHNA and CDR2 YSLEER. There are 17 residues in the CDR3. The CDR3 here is CASSRGVAWGTGNTIYF. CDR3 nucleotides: TGCGCCAGCAGCCGAGGGGTTGCCTGGGGAACTGGAAACACCATATATTTT.

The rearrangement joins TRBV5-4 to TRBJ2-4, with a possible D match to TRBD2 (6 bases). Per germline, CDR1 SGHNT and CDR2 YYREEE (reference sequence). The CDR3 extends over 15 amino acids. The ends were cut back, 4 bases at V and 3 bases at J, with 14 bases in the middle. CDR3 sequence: CASSAGLQVKNIQYF. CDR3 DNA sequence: TGTGCCAGCAGCGCGGGACTCCAGGTCAAAAACATTCAGTACTTC.

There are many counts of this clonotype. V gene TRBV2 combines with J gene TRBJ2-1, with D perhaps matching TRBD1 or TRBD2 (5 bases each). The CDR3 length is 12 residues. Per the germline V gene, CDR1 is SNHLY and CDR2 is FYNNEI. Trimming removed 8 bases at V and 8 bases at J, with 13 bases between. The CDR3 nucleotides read TGTGCCAGCGGGGGTGAATCGTATGAGCAGTTCTTC. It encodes CASGGESYEQFF.

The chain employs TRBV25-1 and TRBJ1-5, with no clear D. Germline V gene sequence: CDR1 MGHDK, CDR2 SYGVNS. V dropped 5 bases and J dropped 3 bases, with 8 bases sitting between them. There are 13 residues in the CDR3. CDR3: CASSLWVNQPQHF. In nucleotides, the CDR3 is TGTGCCAGCAGTTTATGGGTCAATCAGCCCCAGCATTTT.

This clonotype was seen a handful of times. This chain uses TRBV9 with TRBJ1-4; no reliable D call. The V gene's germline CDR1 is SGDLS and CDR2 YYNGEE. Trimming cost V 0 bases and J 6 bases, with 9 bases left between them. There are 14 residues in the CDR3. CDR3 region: CASSVDAYDEKLFF. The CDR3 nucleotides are TGTGCCAGCAGCGTAGACGCCTACGATGAAAAACTGTTTTTT.

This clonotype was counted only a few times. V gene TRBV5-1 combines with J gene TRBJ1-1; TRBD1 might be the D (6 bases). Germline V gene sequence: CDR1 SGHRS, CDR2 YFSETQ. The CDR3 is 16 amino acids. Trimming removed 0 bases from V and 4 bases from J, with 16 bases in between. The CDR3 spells CASSLVYRTAGTEAFF. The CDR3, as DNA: TGCGCCAGCAGCTTGGTCTACAGGACAGCGGGCACTGAAGCTTTCTTT.

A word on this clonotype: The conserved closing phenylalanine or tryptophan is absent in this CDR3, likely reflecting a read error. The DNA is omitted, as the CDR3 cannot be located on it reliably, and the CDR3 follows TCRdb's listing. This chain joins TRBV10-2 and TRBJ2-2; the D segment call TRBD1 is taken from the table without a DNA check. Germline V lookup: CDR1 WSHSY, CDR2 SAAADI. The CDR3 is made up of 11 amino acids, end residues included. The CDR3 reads CASSEGDRAHL.

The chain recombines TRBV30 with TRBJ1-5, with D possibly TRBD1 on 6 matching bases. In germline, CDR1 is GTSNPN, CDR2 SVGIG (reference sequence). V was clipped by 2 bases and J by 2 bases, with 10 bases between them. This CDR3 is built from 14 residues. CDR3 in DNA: TGTGCCTGGAGTCGCAGACAGGGCAATCAGCCCCAGCATTTT. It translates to CAWSRRQGNQPQHF.

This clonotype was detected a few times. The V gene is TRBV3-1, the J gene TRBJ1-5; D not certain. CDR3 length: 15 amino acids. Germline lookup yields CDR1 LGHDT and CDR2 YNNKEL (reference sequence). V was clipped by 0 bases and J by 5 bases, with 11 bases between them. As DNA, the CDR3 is TGTGCCAGCAGCCAAGAAACGCAGATATATCAGCCCCAGCATTTT. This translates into CASSQETQIYQPQHF.

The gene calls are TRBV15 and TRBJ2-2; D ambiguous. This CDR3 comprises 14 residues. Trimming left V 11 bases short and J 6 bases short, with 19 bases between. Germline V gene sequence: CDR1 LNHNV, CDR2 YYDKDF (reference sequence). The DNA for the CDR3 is TGTGCCGCCGGAAGGGTGAGAAGCGCCGGGGAGCTGTTTTTT. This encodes CAAGRVRSAGELFF.

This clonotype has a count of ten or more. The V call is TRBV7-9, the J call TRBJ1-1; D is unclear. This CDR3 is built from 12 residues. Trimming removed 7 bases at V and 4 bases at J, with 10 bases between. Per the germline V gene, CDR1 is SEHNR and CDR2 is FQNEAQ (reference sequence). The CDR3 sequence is CASTLEGTEAFF. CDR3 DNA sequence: TGTGCCAGCACTCTCGAGGGCACTGAAGCTTTCTTT.

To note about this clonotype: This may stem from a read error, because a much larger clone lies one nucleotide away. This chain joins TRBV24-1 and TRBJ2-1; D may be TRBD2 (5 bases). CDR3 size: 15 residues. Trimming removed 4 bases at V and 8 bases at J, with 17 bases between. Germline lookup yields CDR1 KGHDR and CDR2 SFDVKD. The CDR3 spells CATSDTRRGRDEQFF. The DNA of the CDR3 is TGTGCCACCAGTGACACTAGGAGAGGTAGGGATGAGCAGTTCTTC.

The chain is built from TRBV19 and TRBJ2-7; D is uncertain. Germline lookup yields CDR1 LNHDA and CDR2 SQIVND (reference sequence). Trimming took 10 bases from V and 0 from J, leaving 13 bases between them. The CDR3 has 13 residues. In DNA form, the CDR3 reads TGTGCCACCCGGGCCCAGAGCTCCTACGAGCAGTACTTC. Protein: CATRAQSSYEQYF.

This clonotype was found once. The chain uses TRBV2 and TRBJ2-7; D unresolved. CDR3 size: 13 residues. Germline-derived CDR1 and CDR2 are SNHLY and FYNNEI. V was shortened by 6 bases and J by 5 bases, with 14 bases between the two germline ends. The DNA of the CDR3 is TGTGCCAGCAGCGCTACAACGTTCCACGAGCAGTACTTC. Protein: CASSATTFHEQYF.

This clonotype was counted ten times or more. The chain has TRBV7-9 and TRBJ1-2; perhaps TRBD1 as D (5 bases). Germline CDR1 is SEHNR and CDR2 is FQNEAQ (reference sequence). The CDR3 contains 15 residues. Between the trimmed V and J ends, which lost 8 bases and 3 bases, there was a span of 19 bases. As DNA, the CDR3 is TGTGCCAGCGCGAGTCCCCGAGGGACGGACTATGGCTACACCTTC. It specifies CASASPRGTDYGYTF. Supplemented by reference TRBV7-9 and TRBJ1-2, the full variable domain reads DTGVSQNPRHKITKRGQNVTFRCDPISEHNRLYWYRQTLGQGPEFLTYFQNEAQLEKSRLLSDRFSAERPKGSFSTLEIQRTEQGDSAMYLCASASPRGTDYGYTFGSGTRLTVV.

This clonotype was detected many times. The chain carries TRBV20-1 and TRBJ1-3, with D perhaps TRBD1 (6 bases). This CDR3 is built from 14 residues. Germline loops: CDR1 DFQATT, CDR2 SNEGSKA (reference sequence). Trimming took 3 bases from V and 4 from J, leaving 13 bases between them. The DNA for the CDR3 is TGCAGTGCTAGGAGAATAGGACAGGGAAACACCATATATTTT. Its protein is CSARRIGQGNTIYF.

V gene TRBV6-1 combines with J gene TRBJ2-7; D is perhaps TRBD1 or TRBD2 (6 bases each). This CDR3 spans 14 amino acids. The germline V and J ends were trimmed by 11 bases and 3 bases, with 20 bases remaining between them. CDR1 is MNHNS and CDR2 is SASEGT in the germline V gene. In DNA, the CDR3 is TGTGCCGGGAGTCGGGAGACAGGAATCTACGAGCAGTACTTC. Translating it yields CAGSRETGIYEQYF.

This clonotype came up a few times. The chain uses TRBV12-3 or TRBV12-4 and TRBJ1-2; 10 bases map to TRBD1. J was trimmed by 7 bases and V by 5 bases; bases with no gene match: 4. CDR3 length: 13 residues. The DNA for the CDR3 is TGTGCCAGCAGTCGACAGGGGGCGGGTGGCTACACCTTC. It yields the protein CASSRQGAGGYTF.

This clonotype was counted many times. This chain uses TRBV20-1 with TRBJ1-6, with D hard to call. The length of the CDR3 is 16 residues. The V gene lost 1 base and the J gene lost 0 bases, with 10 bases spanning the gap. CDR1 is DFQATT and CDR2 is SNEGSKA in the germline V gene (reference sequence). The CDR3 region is CSARVPGSSYNSPLHF. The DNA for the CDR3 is TGCAGTGCTAGAGTCCCGGGTAGCTCCTATAATTCACCCCTCCACTTT.

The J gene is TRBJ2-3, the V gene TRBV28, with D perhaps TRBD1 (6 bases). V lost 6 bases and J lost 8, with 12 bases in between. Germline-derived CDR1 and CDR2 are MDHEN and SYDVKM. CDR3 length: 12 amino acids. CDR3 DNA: TGTGCCAGCAGCCACCTAGGGGGTACGCAGTATTTT. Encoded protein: CASSHLGGTQYF.

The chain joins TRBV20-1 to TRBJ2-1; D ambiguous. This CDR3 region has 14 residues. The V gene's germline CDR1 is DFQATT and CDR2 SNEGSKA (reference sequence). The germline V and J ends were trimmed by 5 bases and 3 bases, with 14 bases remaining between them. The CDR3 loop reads CSAQSLGNYNEQFF. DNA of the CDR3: TGCAGTGCTCAGTCGCTAGGAAACTACAATGAGCAGTTCTTC.

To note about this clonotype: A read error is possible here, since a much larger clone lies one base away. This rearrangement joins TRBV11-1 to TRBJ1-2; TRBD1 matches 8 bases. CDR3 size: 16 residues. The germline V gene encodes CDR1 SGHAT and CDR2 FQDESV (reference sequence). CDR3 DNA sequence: TGTGCCAGCAGCACATCCCTGGACAGGGTTGGCTATAGCTACACCTTC. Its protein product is CASSTSLDRVGYSYTF.

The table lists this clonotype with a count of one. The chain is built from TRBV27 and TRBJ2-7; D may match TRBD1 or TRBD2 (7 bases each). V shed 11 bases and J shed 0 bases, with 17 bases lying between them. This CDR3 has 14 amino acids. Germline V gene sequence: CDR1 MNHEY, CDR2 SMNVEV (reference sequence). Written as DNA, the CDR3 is TGTGCCGCTAATCAGGGGGGGGTCTCCTACGAGCAGTACTTC. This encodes CAANQGGVSYEQYF.

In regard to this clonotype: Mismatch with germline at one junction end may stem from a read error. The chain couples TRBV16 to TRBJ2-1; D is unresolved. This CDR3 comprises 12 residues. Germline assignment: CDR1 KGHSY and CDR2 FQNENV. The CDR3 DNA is TGTGCCGGCAGCCCACACCCCGATGAGCAGTTCTTC. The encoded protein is CAGSPHPDEQFF.

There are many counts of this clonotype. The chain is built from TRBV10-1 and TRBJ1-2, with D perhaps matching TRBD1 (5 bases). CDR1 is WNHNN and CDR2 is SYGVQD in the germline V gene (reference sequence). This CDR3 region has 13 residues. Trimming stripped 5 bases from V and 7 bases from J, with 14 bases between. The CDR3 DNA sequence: TGCGCCAGCAGTTCAGGGACCCTAGGTGGCTACACCTTC. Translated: CASSSGTLGGYTF.

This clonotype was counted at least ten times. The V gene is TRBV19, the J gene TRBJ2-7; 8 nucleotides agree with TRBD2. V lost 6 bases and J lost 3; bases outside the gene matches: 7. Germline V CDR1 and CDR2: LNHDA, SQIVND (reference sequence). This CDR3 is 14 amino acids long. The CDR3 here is CASSGLAGHYEQYF. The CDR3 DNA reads TGTGCCAGTAGCGGTCTAGCGGGCCACTACGAGCAGTACTTC.